Listed here are 31 T cell receptor beta chains from one sample, sequenced in a study. Tregs were sorted as CD4+CD25+CD127-/low cells. Amplification of TRBV12-4/TRBJ1-2 clonotypes used adaptor-ligated barcode primers. TCRdb called the multiplex PCR reads again in MiXCR, with one record for every CDR3 protein. The sample consists of about 520 distinct CDR3 sequences, roughly 15% of them appearing once. The sample taken for sequencing was Tregs sorted from blood. The receptors were gathered from a female donor with breast cancer.

This clonotype is large (0.1 to 1%). The genes are TRBV12-3 or TRBV12-4 and TRBJ1-2, with D tentatively TRBD1 (5 bases). Trimming took off 7 bases at V and 6 bases at J, with 12 bases between the two ends. CDR3 length: 12 amino acids. The CDR3 DNA is TGTGCCAGCAAAGACAGTGACGATGGCTACACCTTC. Translating it yields CASKDSDDGYTF.

The chain recombines TRBV12-3 or TRBV12-4 with TRBJ1-2; D gene unclear. V lost 8 bases and J lost 6, with 10 bases in between. The CDR3 spans 11 residues. The CDR3 protein is CASGVTDGYTF. DNA for the CDR3: TGTGCCAGCGGGGTTACGGATGGCTACACCTTC.

This clonotype is large by share. The chain has TRBV12-3 or TRBV12-4 and TRBJ1-2, with D tentatively TRBD1 (5 bases). The CDR3 contains 13 residues. With 7 bases removed from V and 2 bases from J, the gap between germline ends came to 11 bases. The CDR3 spells CASTPGRNYGYTF. CDR3 DNA sequence: TGTGCCAGCACCCCGGGACGGAACTATGGCTACACCTTC.

This clonotype is large (0.1 to 1%) in the sample. This chain uses TRBV12-3 or TRBV12-4 with TRBJ1-2; tentative D call: TRBD1 (5 bases). The CDR3 extends over 14 amino acids. V lost 5 bases and J lost 7, with 17 bases in between. CDR3 DNA: TGTGCCAGCAGTACGCTTTCGGGGCTTACTGGCTACACCTTC. Its translation is CASSTLSGLTGYTF.

The chain is built from TRBV12-3 or TRBV12-4 and TRBJ1-2; D unresolved. The V end was cut by 7 bases, the J end by 4 bases, with 13 bases between. This CDR3 spans 13 amino acids. CDR3 sequence: CASNYRGGYGYTF. The CDR3 DNA is TGTGCCAGCAACTACCGGGGTGGCTATGGCTACACCTTC.

The chain is built from TRBV12-3 or TRBV12-4 and TRBJ1-2; 9 bases are shared with TRBD1. After removal of 5 bases from V and 4 bases from J, the junction contained 5 bases not matched to a gene. The CDR3 runs 14 residues. The CDR3 loop is CASSDPGQGYGYTF. The CDR3 nucleotides are TGTGCCAGCAGTGACCCGGGACAGGGCTATGGCTACACCTTC.

This clonotype is large in the sample. The J gene is TRBJ1-2, the V gene TRBV12-3 or TRBV12-4, with 7 bases aligning to TRBD1. The CDR3 spans 14 residues. V dropped 5 bases and J dropped 1; count of bases not matched to a gene: 4. The chain's CDR3 is CASSLTGVNYGYTF. The CDR3, as DNA: TGTGCCAGCAGTCTCACAGGGGTTAACTATGGCTACACCTTC.

The rearrangement links TRBV12-3 or TRBV12-4 to TRBJ1-2, with D hard to call. This CDR3 region has 13 residues. V was trimmed by 1 base and J by 4 bases, leaving 7 bases between them. The DNA of the CDR3 is TGTGCCAGCAGTTTAGAGACACTCTATGGCTACACCTTC. Residues: CASSLETLYGYTF.

By its share, this clonotype is large. The chain couples TRBV12-3 or TRBV12-4 to TRBJ1-2; no clear D. This CDR3 is built from 14 residues. Deletions cut 4 bases from V and 3 bases from J, with 12 bases between. The CDR3 bases are TGTGCCAGCAGTTCCCTGGGAGGAGACTATGGCTACACCTTC. Residues: CASSSLGGDYGYTF.

This clonotype is classed as medium-sized. V and J are TRBV12-3 or TRBV12-4 and TRBJ1-2, with D perhaps matching TRBD1 (6 bases). The CDR3 extends over 15 amino acids. Trimming pared 8 bases from V and 8 bases from J, leaving 24 bases between. CDR3 in amino acids: CASRSITGKAGGYTF. The CDR3 DNA reads as TGTGCCAGCCGTTCGATTACAGGGAAGGCGGGAGGCTACACCTTC.

This clonotype is judged large. The chain is built from TRBV12-3 or TRBV12-4 and TRBJ1-2, with D perhaps TRBD1 (5 bases). V shed 4 bases and J shed 14 bases, with 14 bases lying between them. This CDR3 is built from 11 residues. The CDR3 region is CASSWGPQNTF. Written as DNA, the CDR3 is TGTGCCAGCAGTTGGGGACCGCAAAATACCTTC.

This clonotype is deemed large. The CDR3: CASSLSSSYGYTF. As DNA, the CDR3 is TGTGCCAGCAGTTTAAGCAGCTCATATGGCTACACCTTC. The chain uses TRBV12-3 or TRBV12-4 and TRBJ1-2, with D uncertain. The V and J ends lost 2 bases and 5 bases respectively, with 9 bases between them. The CDR3 totals 13 residues.

By share of the sample, this clonotype is large. J is TRBJ1-2 and V is TRBV12-3 or TRBV12-4; no firm D call. The V end was cut by 4 bases, the J end by 1 base, with 10 bases between. This CDR3 region has 14 residues. CDR3 sequence: CASSSGNFNYGYTF. CDR3 sequence (DNA): TGTGCCAGCAGTTCGGGGAACTTTAACTATGGCTACACCTTC.

The rearrangement uses TRBV12-3 or TRBV12-4 and TRBJ1-2; TRBD1 is a possible D gene (5 bases). Trimming pared 1 base from V and 8 bases from J, leaving 14 bases between. The CDR3 totals 14 residues. CDR3 protein: CASSLGQGIRGYTF. Here the CDR3 DNA reads TGTGCCAGCAGTTTAGGCCAGGGTATTCGGGGCTACACCTTC.

The J gene is TRBJ1-2, the V gene TRBV12-3 or TRBV12-4, with TRBD1 matching over 9 bases. The CDR3 runs 13 residues. The junction had 6 bases not matched to a gene; V was cut back by 5 bases and J by 8 bases. The CDR3 region is CASSPGQGWGYTF. CDR3 coding DNA: TGTGCCAGCAGTCCCGGACAGGGGTGGGGCTACACCTTC.

This sequence joins TRBV12-3 or TRBV12-4 and TRBJ1-2; D unresolved. V was shortened by 1 base and J by 0 bases, with 3 bases between the two germline ends. The CDR3 contains 13 residues. CDR3 region: CASSLEANYGYTF. The CDR3 nucleotides are TGTGCCAGCAGTTTAGAAGCTAACTATGGCTACACCTTC.

This clonotype rates as medium-sized. The gene calls are TRBV12-3 or TRBV12-4 and TRBJ1-2; D may be TRBD1 (6 bases). The CDR3 is 12 residues long. V was pared by 5 bases and J by 2 bases, with 6 bases between. The CDR3 region is CASSQGNYGYTF. The CDR3 DNA reads TGTGCCAGCAGTCAGGGGAACTATGGCTACACCTTC.

This clonotype is deemed hyperexpanded. The chain uses TRBV12-5 and TRBJ1-2; unclear D gene. Germline CDR1 and CDR2: LGHNT and FRNRAP. The CDR3 has 14 residues. V lost 4 bases, J lost 3 bases, and 12 bases lay in between. The CDR3 spells CASGSLDGYYGYTF. In DNA, the CDR3 is TGTGCTAGTGGTTCGCTGGACGGATACTATGGCTACACCTTC. Full variable domain (remainder filled in from reference TRBV12-5 and TRBJ1-2): DARVTQTPRHKVTEMGQEVTMRCQPILGHNTVFWYRQTMMQGLELLAYFRNRAPLDDSGMPKDRFSAEMPDATLATLKIQPSEPRDSAVYFCASGSLDGYYGYTFGSGTRLTVV.

By sample fraction, this clonotype is large. The chain uses TRBV12-3 or TRBV12-4 and TRBJ1-2, with D unclear. V lost 4 bases, J lost 6 bases, and 15 bases lay in between. The CDR3 totals 14 residues. The CDR3 DNA is TGTGCCAGCAGTTGGTACCCGCAACCCAATGGCTACACCTTC. It specifies CASSWYPQPNGYTF.

By frequency in the sample, this clonotype is medium-sized. CDR3: CASSPTRSNYGYTF. DNA of the CDR3: TGTGCCAGCAGTCCCACTAGGAGTAACTATGGCTACACCTTC. This chain connects TRBV12-3 or TRBV12-4 to TRBJ1-2; D gene unclear. The CDR3 consists of 14 residues. V lost 5 bases and J lost 1, with 11 bases in between.

This chain joins TRBV12-3 or TRBV12-4 and TRBJ1-2; 7 bases line up with TRBD1. Germline trimming cut 5 bases from V and 7 bases from J; bases unmatched to any gene: 7. CDR3 length equals 13 residues. CDR3: CASSTSTGSGYTF. CDR3 coding DNA: TGTGCCAGCAGTACATCGACAGGGAGTGGCTACACCTTC.

This clonotype counts as large (0.1 to 1%). The V gene is TRBV12-3 or TRBV12-4, the J gene TRBJ1-2; unclear D gene. V dropped 6 bases and J dropped 0 bases, with 8 bases sitting between them. The CDR3 sequence is 13 residues long. The CDR3 coding sequence is TGTGCCAGCAGCCCCAGAGCTAACTATGGCTACACCTTC. This sequence encodes CASSPRANYGYTF.

In this sample, this clonotype is medium-sized. The chain uses TRBV12-3 or TRBV12-4 and TRBJ1-2; D call uncertain. V lost 5 bases and J lost 4, with 8 bases in between. CDR3 length equals 12 residues. The CDR3 DNA reads TGTGCCAGCAGTCCAGGACCCTATGGCTACACCTTC. Protein sequence: CASSPGPYGYTF.

This clonotype is classed as large. The junction does not match germline at one end; this may be a read error. The J gene is TRBJ1-2, the V gene TRBV12-3 or TRBV12-4, with D perhaps TRBD1 (5 bases). This CDR3 is 13 amino acids long. The CDR3 reads CASSLGTPGGYTF. CDR3 nucleotide sequence: TGTGCCAGCAGCTTAGGGACTCCCGGTGGCTACACCTTC.

In this sample, this clonotype is large. The chain combines TRBV12-3 or TRBV12-4 with TRBJ1-2; D might be TRBD1 (6 bases). CDR3 length: 13 residues. With 5 bases removed from V and 1 base from J, the gap between germline ends came to 8 bases. CDR3 loop: CASSDRINYGYTF. CDR3 nucleotide sequence: TGTGCCAGCAGTGACAGGATTAACTATGGCTACACCTTC.

By share, this clonotype ranks as medium-sized. V is TRBV12-3 or TRBV12-4 and J is TRBJ1-2; 9 bases line up with TRBD1. V was pared by 5 bases and J by 5 bases, with 12 bases of the junction left unmatched. CDR3 length equals 16 residues. The CDR3 is CASSRTGDPPVYGYTF. The CDR3 coding sequence is TGTGCCAGCAGTAGGACAGGGGATCCTCCAGTGTATGGCTACACCTTC.

This clonotype is medium-sized (0.01 to 0.1%) within its sample. V usage is TRBV12-3 or TRBV12-4 and J usage is TRBJ1-2; D gene uncertain. There are 15 residues in the CDR3. V lost 4 bases, J lost 3 bases, and 15 bases lay in between. As DNA, the CDR3 is TGTGCCAGCAGTTCCCGTGAGATTTTAGACTATGGCTACACCTTC. The encoded protein is CASSSREILDYGYTF.

In its sample, this clonotype ranks as large (0.1 to 1%). This rearrangement joins TRBV12-3 or TRBV12-4 to TRBJ1-2, with D unclear. The CDR3 is 13 amino acids. V gave up 4 bases and J gave up 2 bases, with 8 bases separating them. As DNA, the CDR3 is TGTGCCAGCAGTTACTCCCGAAACTATGGCTACACCTTC. Translation gives CASSYSRNYGYTF.

This clonotype is labeled large (0.1 to 1%). The chain's CDR3 is CASSSRGAGGYTF. In DNA form, the CDR3 reads TGTGCCAGCAGTAGCAGGGGAGCAGGTGGCTACACCTTC. The gene calls are TRBV12-3 or TRBV12-4 and TRBJ1-2; D might be TRBD1 (6 bases). V gave up 5 bases and J gave up 7 bases, with 14 bases separating them. The CDR3 covers 13 residues.

By share, this clonotype counts as medium-sized. The J gene is TRBJ1-2, the V gene TRBV12-3 or TRBV12-4, with 8 positions matching TRBD1. The CDR3 extends over 14 amino acids. The trim removed 7 bases at V and 2 bases at J, leaving 6 bases unmatched. For the CDR3, the DNA is TGTGCCAGCATTCGGACAGGGCCCAACTATGGCTACACCTTC. Translating it yields CASIRTGPNYGYTF.

This clonotype counts as large. The chain joins TRBV12-3 or TRBV12-4 to TRBJ1-2, with 9 bases fitting TRBD1. CDR3 length: 15 residues. The ends lost 1 base at V and 4 bases at J; junction bases unmatched: 4. CDR3 nucleotide sequence: TGTGCCAGCAGTTTAGGGACAGGGGAGACCTATGGCTACACCTTC. Residues: CASSLGTGETYGYTF.